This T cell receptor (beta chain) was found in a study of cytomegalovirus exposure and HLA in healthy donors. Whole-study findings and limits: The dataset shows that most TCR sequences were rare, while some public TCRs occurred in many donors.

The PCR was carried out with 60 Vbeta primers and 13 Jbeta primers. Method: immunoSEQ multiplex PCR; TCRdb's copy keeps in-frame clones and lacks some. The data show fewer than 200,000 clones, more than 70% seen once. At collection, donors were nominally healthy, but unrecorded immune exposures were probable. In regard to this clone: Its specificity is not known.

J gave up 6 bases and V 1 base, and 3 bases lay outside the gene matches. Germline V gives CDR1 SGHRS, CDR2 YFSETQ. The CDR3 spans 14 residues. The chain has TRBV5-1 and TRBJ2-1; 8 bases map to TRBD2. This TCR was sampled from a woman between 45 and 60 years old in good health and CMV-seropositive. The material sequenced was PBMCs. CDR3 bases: TGCGCCAGCAGCTTGCGGGGGGGCACCAATGAGCAGTTCTTC. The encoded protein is CASSLRGGTNEQFF.